This T cell receptor beta chain was sequenced during a study of T cells in localized non-small cell lung cancer. Study-wide findings and caveats: Clonality of T cells reached its maximum in uninvolved adjacent lung, surpassing tumor. Longer overall survival was seen with higher T cell density measured in blood.

Between the trimmed V and J ends, which lost 6 bases and 4 bases, there was a span of 12 bases. Germline lookup yields CDR1 MNHGY and CDR2 SAAAGT. CDR3 length equals 13 residues. This clone was detected a few times. Its antigen is not known. Generated by immunoSEQ multiplex PCR, the TCRdb table keeps only in-frame clones and is missing some. Of 3,400 or so clones in the sample, roughly 32% were seen once. The chain recombines TRBV6-8 with TRBJ1-2; possible D gene TRBD1, 5 bases. The clonotype was recovered from a male donor older than 55 with stage III lung adenocarcinoma. Sequencing used normal lung tissue next to the tumor, obtained before any cancer treatment. The chain's CDR3 is CASRRGGPYGYTF. The CDR3 DNA follows: TGTGCCAGCAGACGGGGCGGGCCCTATGGCTACACCTTC.